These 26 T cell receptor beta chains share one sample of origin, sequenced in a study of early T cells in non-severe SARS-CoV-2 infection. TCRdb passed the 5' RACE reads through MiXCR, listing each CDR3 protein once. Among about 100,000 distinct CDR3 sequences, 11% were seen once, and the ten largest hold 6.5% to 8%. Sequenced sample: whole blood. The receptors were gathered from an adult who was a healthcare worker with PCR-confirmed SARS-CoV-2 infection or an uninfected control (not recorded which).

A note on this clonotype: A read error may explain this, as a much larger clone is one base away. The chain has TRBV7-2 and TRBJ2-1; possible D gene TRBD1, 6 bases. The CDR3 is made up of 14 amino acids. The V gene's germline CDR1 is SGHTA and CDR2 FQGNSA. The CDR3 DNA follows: TGTGCCAGCGGCTTAGGGGGCTCCTACAATGAGCAGTTCTTC. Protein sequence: CASGLGGSYNEQFF.

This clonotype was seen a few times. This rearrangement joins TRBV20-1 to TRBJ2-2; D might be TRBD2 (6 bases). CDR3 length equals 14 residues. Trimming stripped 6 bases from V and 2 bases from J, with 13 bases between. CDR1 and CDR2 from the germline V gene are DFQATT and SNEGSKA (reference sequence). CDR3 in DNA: TGCAGTGCCCTGGGGGAGGTCAACACCGGGGAGCTGTTTTTT. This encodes CSALGEVNTGELFF.

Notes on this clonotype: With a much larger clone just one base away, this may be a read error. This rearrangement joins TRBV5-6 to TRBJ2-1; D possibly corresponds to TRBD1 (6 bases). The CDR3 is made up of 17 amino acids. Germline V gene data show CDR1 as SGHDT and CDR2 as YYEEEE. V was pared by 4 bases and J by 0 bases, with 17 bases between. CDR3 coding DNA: TGTGCCAGCAGCCTGGGGACAACCTCCAACTCCTACAATGAGCAGTTCTTC. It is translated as CASSLGTTSNSYNEQFF. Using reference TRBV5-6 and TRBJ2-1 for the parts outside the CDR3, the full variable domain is DAGVTQSPTHLIKTRGQQVTLRCSPKSGHDTVSWYQQALGQGPQFIFQYYEEEERQRGNFPDRFSGHQFPNYSSELNVNALLLGDSALYLCASSLGTTSNSYNEQFFGPGTRLTVL.

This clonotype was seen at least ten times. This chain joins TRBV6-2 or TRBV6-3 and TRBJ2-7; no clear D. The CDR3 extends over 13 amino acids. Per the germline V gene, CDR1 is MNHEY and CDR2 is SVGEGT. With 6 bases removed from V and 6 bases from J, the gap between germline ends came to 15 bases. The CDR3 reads CASSPAQWGEQYF. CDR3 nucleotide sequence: TGTGCCAGCAGCCCGGCCCAGTGGGGCGAGCAGTACTTC.

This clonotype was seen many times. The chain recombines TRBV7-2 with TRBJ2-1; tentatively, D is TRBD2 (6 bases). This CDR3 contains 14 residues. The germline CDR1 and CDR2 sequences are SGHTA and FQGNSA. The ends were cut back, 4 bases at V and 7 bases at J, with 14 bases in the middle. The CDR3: CASSSGTQINEQFF. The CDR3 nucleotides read TGTGCCAGCAGCTCCGGGACTCAAATTAATGAGCAGTTCTTC.

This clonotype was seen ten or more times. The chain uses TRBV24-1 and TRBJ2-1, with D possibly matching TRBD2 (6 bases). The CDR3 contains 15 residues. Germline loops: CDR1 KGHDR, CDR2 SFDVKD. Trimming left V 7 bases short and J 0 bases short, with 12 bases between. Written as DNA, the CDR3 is TGTGCCACCAGGGCCGGGACTGCCTCCTACAATGAGCAGTTCTTC. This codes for CATRAGTASYNEQFF.

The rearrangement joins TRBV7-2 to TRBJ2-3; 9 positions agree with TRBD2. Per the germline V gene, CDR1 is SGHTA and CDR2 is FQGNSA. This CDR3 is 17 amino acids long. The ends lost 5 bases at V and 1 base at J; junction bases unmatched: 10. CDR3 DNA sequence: TGTGCCAGCAGCCGTTTTTTAGCGGGAGAGGGCACAGATACGCAGTATTTT. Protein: CASSRFLAGEGTDTQYF.

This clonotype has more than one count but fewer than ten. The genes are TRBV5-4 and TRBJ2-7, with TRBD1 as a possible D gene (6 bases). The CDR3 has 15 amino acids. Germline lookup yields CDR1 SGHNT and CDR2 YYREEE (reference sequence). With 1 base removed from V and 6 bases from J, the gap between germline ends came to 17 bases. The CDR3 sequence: CASSLYRVVGSEQYF. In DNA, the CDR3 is TGTGCCAGCAGCTTGTACAGGGTAGTTGGGAGCGAGCAGTACTTC.

CDR3 region: CASRFRLEDNEQFF. The CDR3 coding sequence is TGTGCCAGCCGGTTTCGGCTCGAGGACAATGAGCAGTTCTTC. The chain has TRBV6-6 and TRBJ2-1; no reliable D call. The germline V and J ends were trimmed by 8 bases and 5 bases, with 16 bases remaining between them. CDR1 and CDR2 (germline): MNHNY, SVGAGI (reference sequence). The CDR3 covers 14 residues.

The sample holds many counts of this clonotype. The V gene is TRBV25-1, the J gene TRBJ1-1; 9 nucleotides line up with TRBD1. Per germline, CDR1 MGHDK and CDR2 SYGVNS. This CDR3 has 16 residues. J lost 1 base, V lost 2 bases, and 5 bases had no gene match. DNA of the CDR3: TGTGCCAGCAGTGAAATGACAGGGGGGCCGAACACTGAAGCTTTCTTT. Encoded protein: CASSEMTGGPNTEAFF. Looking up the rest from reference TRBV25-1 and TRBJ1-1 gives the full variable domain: EADIYQTPRYLVIGTGKKITLECSQTMGHDKMYWYQQDPGMELHLIHYSYGVNSTEKGDLSSESTVSRIRTEHFPLTLESARPSHTSQYLCASSEMTGGPNTEAFFGQGTRLTVV.

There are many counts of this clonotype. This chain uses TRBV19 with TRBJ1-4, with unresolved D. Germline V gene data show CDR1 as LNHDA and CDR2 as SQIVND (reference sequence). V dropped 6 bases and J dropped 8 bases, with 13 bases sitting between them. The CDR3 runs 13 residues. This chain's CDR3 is CASRTDPDEKLFF. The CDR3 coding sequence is TGTGCCAGTAGGACCGATCCGGACGAAAAACTGTTTTTT.

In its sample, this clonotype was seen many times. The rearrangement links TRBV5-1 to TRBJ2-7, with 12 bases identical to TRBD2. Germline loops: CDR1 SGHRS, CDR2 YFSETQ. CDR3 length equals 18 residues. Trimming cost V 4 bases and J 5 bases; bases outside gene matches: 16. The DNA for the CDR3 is TGCGCCAGCAGCGGGTCTAGCGGGAGGGTACCCGCGGTTCACGAGCAGTACTTC. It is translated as CASSGSSGRVPAVHEQYF.

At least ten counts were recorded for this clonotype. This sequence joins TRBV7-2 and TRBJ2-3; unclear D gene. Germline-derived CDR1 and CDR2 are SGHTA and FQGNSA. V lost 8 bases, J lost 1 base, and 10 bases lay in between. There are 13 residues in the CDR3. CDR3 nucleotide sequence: TGTGCCAGCGGTTCCGAACGCACAGATACGCAGTATTTT. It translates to CASGSERTDTQYF.

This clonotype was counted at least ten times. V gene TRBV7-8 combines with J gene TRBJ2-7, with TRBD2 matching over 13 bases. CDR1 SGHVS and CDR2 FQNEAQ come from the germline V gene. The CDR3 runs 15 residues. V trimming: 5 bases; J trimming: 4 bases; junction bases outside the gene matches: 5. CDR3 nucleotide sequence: TGTGCCAGCAGCACTAGGACTAGCGGGAGTTACGAGCAGTACTTC. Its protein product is CASSTRTSGSYEQYF.

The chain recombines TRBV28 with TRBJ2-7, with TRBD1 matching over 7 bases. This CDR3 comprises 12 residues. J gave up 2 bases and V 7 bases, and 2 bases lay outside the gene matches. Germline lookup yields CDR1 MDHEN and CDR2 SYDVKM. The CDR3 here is CASTGQPYEQYF. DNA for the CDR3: TGTGCCAGCACGGGACAGCCCTACGAGCAGTACTTC. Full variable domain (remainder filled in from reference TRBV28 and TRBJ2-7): DVKVTQSSRYLVKRTGEKVFLECVQDMDHENMFWYRQDPGLGLRLIYFSYDVKMKEKGDIPEGYSVSREKKERFSLILESASTNQTSMYLCASTGQPYEQYFGPGTRLTVT.

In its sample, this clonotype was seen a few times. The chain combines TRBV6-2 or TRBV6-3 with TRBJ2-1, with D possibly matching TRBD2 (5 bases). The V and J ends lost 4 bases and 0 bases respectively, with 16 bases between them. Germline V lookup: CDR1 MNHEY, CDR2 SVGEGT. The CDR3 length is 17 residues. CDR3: CASSSQHRGSSYNEQFF. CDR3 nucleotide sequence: TGTGCCAGCAGTTCACAACATCGAGGGAGCTCCTACAATGAGCAGTTCTTC.

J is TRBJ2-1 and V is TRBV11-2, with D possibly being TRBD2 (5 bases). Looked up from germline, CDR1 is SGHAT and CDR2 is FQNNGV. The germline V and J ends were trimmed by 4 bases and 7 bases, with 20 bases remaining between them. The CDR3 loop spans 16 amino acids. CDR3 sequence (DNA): TGTGCCAGCAGCTCCATCCTAGCTGTCTTGGGGAATGAGCAGTTCTTC. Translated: CASSSILAVLGNEQFF.

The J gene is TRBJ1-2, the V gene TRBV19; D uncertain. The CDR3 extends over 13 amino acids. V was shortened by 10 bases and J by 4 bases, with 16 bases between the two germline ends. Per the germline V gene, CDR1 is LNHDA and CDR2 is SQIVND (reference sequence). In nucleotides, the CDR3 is TGTGCCACTCAGCAGCATACACTCTATGGCTACACCTTC. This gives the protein CATQQHTLYGYTF. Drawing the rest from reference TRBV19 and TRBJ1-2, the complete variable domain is DGGITQSPKYLFRKEGQNVTLSCEQNLNHDAMYWYRQDPGQGLRLIYYSQIVNDFQKGDIAEGYSVSREKKESFPLTVTSAQKNPTAFYLCATQQHTLYGYTFGSGTRLTVV.

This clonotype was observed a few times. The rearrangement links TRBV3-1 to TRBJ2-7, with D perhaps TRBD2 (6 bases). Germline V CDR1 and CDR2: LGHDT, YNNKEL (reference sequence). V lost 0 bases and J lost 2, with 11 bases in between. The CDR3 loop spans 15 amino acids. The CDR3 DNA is TGTGCCAGCAGCCAAGACGGACTATCCGCCTACGAGCAGTACTTC. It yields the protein CASSQDGLSAYEQYF.

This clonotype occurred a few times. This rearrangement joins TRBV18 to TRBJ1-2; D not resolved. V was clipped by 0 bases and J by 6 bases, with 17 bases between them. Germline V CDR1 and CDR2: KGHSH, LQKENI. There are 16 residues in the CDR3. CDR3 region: CASSPPVKGSGDGYTF. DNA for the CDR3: TGTGCCAGCTCACCACCGGTAAAGGGCAGCGGGGATGGCTACACCTTC.

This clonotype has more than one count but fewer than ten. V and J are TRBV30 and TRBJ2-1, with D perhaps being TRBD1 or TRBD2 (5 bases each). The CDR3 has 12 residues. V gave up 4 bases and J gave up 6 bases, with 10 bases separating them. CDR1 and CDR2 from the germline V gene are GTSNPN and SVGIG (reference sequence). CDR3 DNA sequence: TGTGCCTGGATTGGGGACGCCAATGAGCAGTTCTTC. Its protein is CAWIGDANEQFF. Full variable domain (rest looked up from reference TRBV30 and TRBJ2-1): SQTIHQWPATLVQPVGSPLSLECTVEGTSNPNLYWYRQAAGRGLQLLFYSVGIGQISSEVPQNLSASRPQDRQFILSSKKLLLSDSGFYLCAWIGDANEQFFGPGTRLTVL.

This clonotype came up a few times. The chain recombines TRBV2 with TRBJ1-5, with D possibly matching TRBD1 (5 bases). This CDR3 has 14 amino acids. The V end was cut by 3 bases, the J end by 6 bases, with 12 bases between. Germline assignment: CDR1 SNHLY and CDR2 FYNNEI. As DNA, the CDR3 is TGTGCCAGCAGTGAGCAGGGCGAGGGTCAGCCCCAGCATTTT. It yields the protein CASSEQGEGQPQHF. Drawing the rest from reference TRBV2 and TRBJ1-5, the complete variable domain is EPEVTQTPSHQVTQMGQEVILRCVPISNHLYFYWYRQILGQKVEFLVSFYNNEISEKSEIFDDQFSVERPDGSNFTLKIRSTKLEDSAMYFCASSEQGEGQPQHFGDGTRLSIL.

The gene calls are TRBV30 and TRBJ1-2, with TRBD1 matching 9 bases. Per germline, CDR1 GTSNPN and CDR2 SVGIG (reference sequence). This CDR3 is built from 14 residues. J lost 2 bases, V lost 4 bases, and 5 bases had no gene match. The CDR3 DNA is TGTGCCTGGACTCGGACAGGGGTGAACTATGGCTACACCTTC. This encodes CAWTRTGVNYGYTF.

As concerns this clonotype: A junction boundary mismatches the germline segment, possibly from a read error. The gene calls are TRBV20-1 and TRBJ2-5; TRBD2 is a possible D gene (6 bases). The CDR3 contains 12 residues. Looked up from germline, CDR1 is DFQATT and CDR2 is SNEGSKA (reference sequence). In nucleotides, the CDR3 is TGCAGTGTTGGGGGAGGACAAGAGACCCAGTACTTT. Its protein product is CSVGGGQETQYF.

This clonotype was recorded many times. CDR3 sequence reads: CAAALGGGLNTEAFF. The CDR3 nucleotides read TGTGCCGCGGCACTTGGAGGGGGCCTGAACACTGAAGCTTTCTTT. The chain employs TRBV6-1 and TRBJ1-1, with 7 bases identical to TRBD1. The V and J ends lost 11 bases and 0 bases, in that order; junction bases with no gene match: 12. The CDR3 runs 15 residues. Germline CDR1 and CDR2: MNHNS and SASEGT.

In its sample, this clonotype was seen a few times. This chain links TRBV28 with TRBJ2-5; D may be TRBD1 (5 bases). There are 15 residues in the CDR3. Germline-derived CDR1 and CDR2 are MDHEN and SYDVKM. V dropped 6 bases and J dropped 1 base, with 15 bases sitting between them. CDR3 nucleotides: TGTGCCAGCAGCCAATTGGGGCAGCCCCAAGAGACCCAGTACTTC. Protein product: CASSQLGQPQETQYF.